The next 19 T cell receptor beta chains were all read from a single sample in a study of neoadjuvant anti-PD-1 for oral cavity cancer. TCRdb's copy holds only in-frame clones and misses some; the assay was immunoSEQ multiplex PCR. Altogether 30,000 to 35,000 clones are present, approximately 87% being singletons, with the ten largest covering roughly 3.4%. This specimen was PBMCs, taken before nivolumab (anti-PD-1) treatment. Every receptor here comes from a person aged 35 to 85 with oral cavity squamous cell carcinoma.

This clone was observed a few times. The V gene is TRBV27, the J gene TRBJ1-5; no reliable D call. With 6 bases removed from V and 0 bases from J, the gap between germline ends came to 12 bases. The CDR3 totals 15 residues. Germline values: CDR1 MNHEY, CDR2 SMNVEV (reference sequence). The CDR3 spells CASRKFGISNQPQHF. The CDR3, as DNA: TGTGCCAGCAGAAAGTTCGGGATTAGCAATCAGCCCCAGCATTTT.

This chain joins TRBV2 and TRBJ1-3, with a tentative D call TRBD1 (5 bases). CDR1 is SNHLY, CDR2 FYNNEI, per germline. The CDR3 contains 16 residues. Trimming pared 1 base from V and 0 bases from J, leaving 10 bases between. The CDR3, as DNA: TGTGCCAGCAGTGAAGGTTGGGGGGACTCTGGAAACACCATATATTTT. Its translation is CASSEGWGDSGNTIYF.

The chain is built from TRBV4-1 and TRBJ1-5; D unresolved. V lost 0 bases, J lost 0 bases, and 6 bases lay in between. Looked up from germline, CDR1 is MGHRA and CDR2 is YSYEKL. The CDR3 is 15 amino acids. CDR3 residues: CASSQEQDSNQPQHF. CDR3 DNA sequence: TGCGCCAGCAGCCAAGAGCAGGATAGCAATCAGCCCCAGCATTTT.

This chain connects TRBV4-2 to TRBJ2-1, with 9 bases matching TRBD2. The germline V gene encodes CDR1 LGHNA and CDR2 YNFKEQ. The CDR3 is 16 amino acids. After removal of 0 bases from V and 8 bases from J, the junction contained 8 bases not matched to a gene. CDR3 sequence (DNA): TGTGCCAGCAGCCAAGATCTTGCGGGGGGGCAATATGAGCAGTTCTTC. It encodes CASSQDLAGGQYEQFF.

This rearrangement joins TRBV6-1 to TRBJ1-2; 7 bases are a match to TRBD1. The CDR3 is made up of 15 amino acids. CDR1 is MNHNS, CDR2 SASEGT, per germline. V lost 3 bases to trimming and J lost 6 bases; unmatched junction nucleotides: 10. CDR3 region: CASSDGSGGRHGYTF. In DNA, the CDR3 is TGTGCCAGCAGTGATGGGTCAGGGGGGCGTCATGGCTACACCTTC.

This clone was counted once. DNA for the CDR3: TGTGCCAGCAGCCAACCGGGACAGGGCTACGAGCAGTACTTC. Amino acid sequence: CASSQPGQGYEQYF. This chain connects TRBV7-9 to TRBJ2-7; 9 bases fit TRBD1. V lost 5 bases to trimming and J lost 3 bases; unmatched junction nucleotides: 5. The germline V gene encodes CDR1 SEHNR and CDR2 FQNEAQ (reference sequence). CDR3 length equals 14 residues.

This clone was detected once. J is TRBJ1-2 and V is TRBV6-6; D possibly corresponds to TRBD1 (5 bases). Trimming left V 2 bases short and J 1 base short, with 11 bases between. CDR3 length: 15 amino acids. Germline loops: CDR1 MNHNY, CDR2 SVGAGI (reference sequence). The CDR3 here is CASSYILGVNYGYTF. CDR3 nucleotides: TGTGCCAGCAGTTACATTTTGGGGGTTAACTATGGCTACACCTTC.

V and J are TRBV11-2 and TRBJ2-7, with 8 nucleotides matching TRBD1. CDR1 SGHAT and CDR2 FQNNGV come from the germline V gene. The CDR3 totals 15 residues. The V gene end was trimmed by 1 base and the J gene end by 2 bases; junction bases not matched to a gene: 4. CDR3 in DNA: TGTGCCAGCAGCTTAGGAGACAGGGGCACCTACGAGCAGTACTTC. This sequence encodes CASSLGDRGTYEQYF.

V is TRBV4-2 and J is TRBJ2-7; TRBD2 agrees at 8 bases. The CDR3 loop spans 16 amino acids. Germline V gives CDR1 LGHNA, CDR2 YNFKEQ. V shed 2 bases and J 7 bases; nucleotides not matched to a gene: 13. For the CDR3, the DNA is TGTGCCAGCAGCCAATCCCCTAGCGGGTCTAGAGTGGAGCAGTACTTC. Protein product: CASSQSPSGSRVEQYF.

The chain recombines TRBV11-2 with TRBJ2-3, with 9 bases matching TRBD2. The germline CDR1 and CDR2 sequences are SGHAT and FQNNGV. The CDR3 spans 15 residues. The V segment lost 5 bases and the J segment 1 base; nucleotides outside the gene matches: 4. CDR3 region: CASSPKRGGTDTQYF. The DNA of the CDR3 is TGTGCCAGCAGCCCCAAGCGGGGGGGCACAGATACGCAGTATTTT.

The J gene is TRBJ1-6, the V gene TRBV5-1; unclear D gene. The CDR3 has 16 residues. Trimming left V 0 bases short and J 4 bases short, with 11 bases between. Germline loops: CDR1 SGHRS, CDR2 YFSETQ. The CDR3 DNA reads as TGCGCCAGCAGCTTGGACACTCTGGGATATAATTCACCCCTCCACTTT. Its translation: CASSLDTLGYNSPLHF.

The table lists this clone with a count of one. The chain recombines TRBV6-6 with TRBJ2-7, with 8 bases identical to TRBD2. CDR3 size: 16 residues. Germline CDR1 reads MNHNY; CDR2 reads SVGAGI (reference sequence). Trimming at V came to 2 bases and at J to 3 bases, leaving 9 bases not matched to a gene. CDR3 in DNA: TGTGCCAGCAGTTACACCTCGGGAGGGGAGTTCTACGAGCAGTACTTC. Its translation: CASSYTSGGEFYEQYF.

CDR3 loop: CASRPDRAGNQPQHF. CDR3 bases: TGTGCCAGCAGACCGGACAGGGCCGGGAATCAGCCCCAGCATTTT. The chain recombines TRBV6-6 with TRBJ1-5; 8 bases align to TRBD1. The CDR3 runs to 15 residues. V lost 6 bases, J lost 4 bases, and 8 bases stayed unmatched. CDR1 MNHNY and CDR2 SVGAGI come from the germline V gene (reference sequence).

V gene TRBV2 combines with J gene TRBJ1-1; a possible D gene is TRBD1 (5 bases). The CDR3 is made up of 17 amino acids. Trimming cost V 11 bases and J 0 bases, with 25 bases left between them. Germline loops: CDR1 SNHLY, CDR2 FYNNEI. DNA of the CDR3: TGTGCCCTAACCCCATTTACAGGTACGATTATGAACACTGAAGCTTTCTTT. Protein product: CALTPFTGTIMNTEAFF.

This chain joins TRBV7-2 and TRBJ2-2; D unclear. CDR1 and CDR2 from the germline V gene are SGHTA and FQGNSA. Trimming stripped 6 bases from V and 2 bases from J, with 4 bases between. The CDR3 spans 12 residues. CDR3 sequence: CASSFNTGELFF. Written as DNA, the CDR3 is TGTGCCAGCAGTTTTAACACCGGGGAGCTGTTTTTT.

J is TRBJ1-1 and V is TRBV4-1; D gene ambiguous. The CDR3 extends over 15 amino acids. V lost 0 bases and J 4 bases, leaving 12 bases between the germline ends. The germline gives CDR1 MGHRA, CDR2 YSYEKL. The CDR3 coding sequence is TGCGCCAGCAGCCAAGACCGAATGATTTTCACTGAAGCTTTCTTT. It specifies CASSQDRMIFTEAFF.

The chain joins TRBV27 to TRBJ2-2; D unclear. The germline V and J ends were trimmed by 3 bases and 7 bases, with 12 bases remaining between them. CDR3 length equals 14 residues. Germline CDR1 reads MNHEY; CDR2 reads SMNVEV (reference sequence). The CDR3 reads CASSLAGTVGELFF. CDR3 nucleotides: TGTGCCAGCAGTTTGGCAGGCACGGTCGGGGAGCTGTTTTTT.

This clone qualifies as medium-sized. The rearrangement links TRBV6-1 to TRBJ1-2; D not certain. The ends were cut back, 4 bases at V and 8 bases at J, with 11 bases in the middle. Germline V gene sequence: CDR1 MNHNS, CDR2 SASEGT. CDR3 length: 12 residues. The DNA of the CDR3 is TGTGCCAGCAGTGGTTCCGGGTACGGCTACACCTTC. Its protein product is CASSGSGYGYTF.

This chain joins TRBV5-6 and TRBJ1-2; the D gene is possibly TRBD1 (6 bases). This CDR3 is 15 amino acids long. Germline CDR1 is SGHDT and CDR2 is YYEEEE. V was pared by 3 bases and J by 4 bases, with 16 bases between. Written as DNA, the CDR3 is TGTGCCAGCAGCTCCCGGACAGCCTACGCCTATGGCTACACCTTC. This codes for CASSSRTAYAYGYTF.